The sequence of this T cell receptor (beta chain) was determined in a study of cytomegalovirus exposure and HLA in healthy donors. Here immunoSEQ multiplex PCR was the method, and the copy in TCRdb shows in-frame clones only, minus some. Of about 55,000 clones listed, 80% to 95% are singletons. Whole-study results and caveats: Reported results showed that the classifier diagnosed cytomegalovirus status with high specificity and sensitivity. It was found in a later analysis that first-cohort TCR clusters tended to co-occur in the 130 or so validation repertoires. Most TCRs appeared rarely, but some public TCRs recurred in many donors.

Comment on this clone: The antigen is not known.

This CDR3 contains 11 residues. The V gene lost 2 bases and the J gene lost 11 bases, with 7 bases spanning the gap. Looked up from germline, CDR1 is MDHEN and CDR2 is SYDVKM. The clonotype was recovered from a man aged 18 to 35 in good health and CMV-seronegative. Sequencing was carried out using PBMCs. The rearrangement links TRBV28 to TRBJ1-5; no reliable D call. The CDR3 sequence is CASSLREAQHF. In DNA form, the CDR3 reads TGTGCCAGCAGTTTAAGGGAGGCCCAGCATTTT. Combining the CDR3 with reference TRBV28 and TRBJ1-5 gives the whole variable domain DVKVTQSSRYLVKRTGEKVFLECVQDMDHENMFWYRQDPGLGLRLIYFSYDVKMKEKGDIPEGYSVSREKKERFSLILESASTNQTSMYLCASSLREAQHFGDGTRLSIL.